The clone carrying this T cell receptor (beta chain) was detected a few times. The source of the sample is a study of early T cells in non-severe SARS-CoV-2 infection. Germline lookup yields CDR1 MGHRA and CDR2 YSYEKL. V was shortened by 0 bases and J by 3 bases, with 15 bases between the two germline ends. The CDR3 totals 16 residues. Individually, cDNA molecules had unique molecular identifiers attached to them. TCRdb fed the 5' RACE reads into MiXCR, producing one record per CDR3 protein. The sample holds 45,000 or so distinct CDR3 sequences, 6% to 8.5% seen once. Sequencing used whole blood. This TCR came from an adult who was a healthcare worker with PCR-confirmed SARS-CoV-2 infection or an uninfected control (not recorded which). V is TRBV4-1 and J is TRBJ2-7; D gene uncertain. The CDR3: CASSQDPFGSNYEQYF. CDR3 DNA: TGCGCCAGCAGCCAAGACCCTTTCGGGTCTAACTACGAGCAGTACTTC.